This T cell receptor (beta chain) is from a study of T cells in tuberculosis. Study at large: This South African cohort compared adolescents with or without latent tuberculosis against adults with active tuberculosis.

The CDR3 length is 15 residues. CDR1 and CDR2 from the germline V gene are MNHEY and SMNVEV (reference sequence). Trimming took off 6 bases at V and 0 bases at J, with 14 bases between the two ends. Assay: immunoSEQ multiplex PCR; the TCRdb copy retains only in-frame clones and omits some. The sample consists of roughly 34,000 clones, approximately 90% of them appearing once. The sample comprised PBMCs. The rearrangement joins TRBV27 to TRBJ1-1; tentatively, D is TRBD1 (5 bases). This clonotype originated in a donor between 10 and 35 years old with latent tuberculosis or without tuberculosis infection. Some clones in this sample may be carry-over from other donors' samples. The CDR3 region is CASSNRRGMNTEAFF. The CDR3 DNA sequence: TGTGCCAGCAGCAACAGAAGGGGCATGAACACTGAAGCTTTCTTT.